The rows below give T cell receptor beta chains drawn from one sample of a study of blood T cell repertoires in COVID-19. Sequenced by immunoSEQ multiplex PCR; TCRdb stores in-frame clones only, minus some. This sample yields approximately 230,000 clones, of which 70% to 90% are seen a single time; roughly 3.1% belongs to the top ten. Sequencing used peripheral blood. The receptors were gathered from a man younger than 35 with active or convalescent COVID-19. The CDR3 runs from the conserved cysteine through the conserved F or W. Fields, in order: J gene, V gene, CDR3 protein.

TRBJ2-3 | TRBV28 | CASSSLGTSGPTDTQYF
TRBJ1-1 | TRBV7-6 | CASSLIRRAGGSSEAFF
TRBJ2-7 | TRBV6-2/TRBV6-3 | CASSNGQIYEQYF
TRBJ1-3 | TRBV11-3 | CASTSPTVSGNTIYF
TRBJ2-7 | TRBV7-2 | CASSLGDRGAYEQYF
TRBJ2-7 | TRBV19 | CASSIASSDEQYF
TRBJ2-7 | TRBV2 | CAGRVSGLGYEQYF
TRBJ2-4 | TRBV3-1/TRBV3-2 | CASSRTTPGVKNIQYF
TRBJ1-1 | TRBV7-6 | CASSFQGRGFAEAFF
TRBJ1-1 | TRBV28 | CASSFFLGATEAFF
TRBJ2-7 | TRBV30 | CAWNGLAENEQYF
TRBJ2-1 | TRBV19 | CATSWGGDEQFF
TRBJ1-1 | TRBV3-1/TRBV3-2 | CASSHLLYRGPNTEAFF
TRBJ1-1 | TRBV6-5 | CASSYSTGNTEAFF
TRBJ1-5 | TRBV5-6 | CASSNTGVQPQHF
TRBJ2-5 | TRBV5-1 | CASSWGLAGVETQYF
TRBJ2-5 | TRBV7-9 | CASSLKGGWQDQETQYF
TRBJ1-2 | TRBV2 | CASRPRDRGQYGYTF
TRBJ2-3 | TRBV7-2 | CASSLSADGDTQYF
TRBJ2-7 | TRBV6-2/TRBV6-3 | CASSYEDRGLYEQYF
TRBJ1-5 | TRBV28 | CASSLIVGGKPQHF
TRBJ2-2 | TRBV5-1 | CASSLALAGNTGELFF
TRBJ1-2 | TRBV2 | CASMRRRDYGYTF
TRBJ1-1 | TRBV14 | CASSRKQNTEAFF
TRBJ1-4 | TRBV4-3 | CASSQQGQGSNEKLFF
TRBJ2-3 | TRBV11-1 | CASSPGRRADTQYF
TRBJ2-1 | TRBV5-1 | CASRGAGSYNEQFF
TRBJ2-1 | TRBV5-4 | CASSPGQGREEQFF
TRBJ1-5 | TRBV2 | CASSEGHGDQPQHF
TRBJ1-1 | TRBV18 | CASSPGGRGGRDTEAFF
TRBJ1-5 | TRBV3-1/TRBV3-2 | CASSQARGNQPQHF
TRBJ1-4 | TRBV7-9 | CASSLTGGSNEKLFF